This section outlines one TCR beta chain sequence together with its context. This clonotype was observed a few times. The antigen it binds to is not known. Per-base qualities were not stored, and no clone one base away is much larger. The library was produced with 5' RACE. The sequencer was a NextSeq 500. In the TCR library protocol, unique molecular identifiers were attached to individual cDNA molecules to correct for PCR bias and sequencing error. Both TCR alpha and beta chains were sequenced, and tight co-correlation was observed between alpha and beta sequence abundances in each sample. In the original analysis: Decombinator V4 was used to annotate the V gene, J gene and CDR3 of the TCR sequences. Expanded TCRs were defined as changing significantly between any two time points under a Poisson model with p below 0.0001. TCR abundances were normalised to the total number of TCRs sequenced per sample and expressed as counts per million. MAIT TCRs were defined by TRAV1-2 paired with TRAJ12, TRAJ20 or TRAJ33, and iNKT TCRs by TRAV10 paired with TRAJ18. VDJdb, accessed 1 November 2021, was searched for CMV, EBV and SARS-CoV-2 annotated TCRs, excluding TCRs annotated for multiple antigens. TCRdb cleaned the public reads at Q25 with fastp, built clones with MiXCR and kept in-frame beta chains. Every distinct CDR3 protein forms one entry, paired with its most common genes and DNA. None of the V and J calls come from the authors' own analysis; TCRdb made them. This sample gives about 50,000 distinct CDR3 sequences in total; about 6% of them show up just once. Approximately 3% of the sample comes from the top ten.

The data derive from a study of early T cells in non-severe SARS-CoV-2 infection (dated by TCRdb to 2020 to 2023). A note on the overall study: Bulk RNA from unsorted whole blood was used for TCR sequencing, so alpha and beta chains could not be paired. Results and caveats for the whole study, not just this receptor: VDJdb matching was skewed toward anti-spike CD8 responses and likely underestimated virus-specific expansions by missing private and CD4 specificities.

The study was a case-control design nested within a healthcare worker cohort in London, UK, with weekly nasopharyngeal swab PCR tests and blood sampling. Between 23 and 31 March 2020, the week of the UK lockdown, healthcare workers were enrolled and then followed up weekly for as long as 16 weeks. V is shortened by 1 base, J by 4 bases, and the region joining them spans 12 bases. Counted from cysteine to phenylalanine, this CDR3 has 15 amino acids. Just CDR3 DNA is preserved here, 45 bases in frame from base 1. CDR1 and CDR2 were assigned from the germline V gene as LGHNA and YNFKEQ. The rearrangement joined TRBV4-2 to TRBJ2-3, and the D gene may be TRBD1, 5 bases matching. The sequence came from an adult who was a healthcare worker with PCR-confirmed SARS-CoV-2 infection or an uninfected control (not recorded which). Sample: whole blood, taken at baseline. The CDR3 reads as follows: CASSQVAGSADTQYF. In nucleotide form, the sequence is TGTGCCAGCAGCCAAGTCGCAGGGTCCGCAGATACGCAGTATTTT.